These T cell receptor beta chains were read from a single sample in a study of CD8 T cells in ankylosing spondylitis. In TCRdb, the 5' RACE reads were re-called with MiXCR into one record per CDR3 protein. The sample comprises about 240,000 distinct CDR3 sequences, approximately 11% of which are singletons, and 6% to 7.5% rests with the top ten. The sample consisted of blood, either unsorted or a sorted T cell fraction (not recorded which). The source is a male donor with ankylosing spondylitis or in good health (not recorded which). Each CDR3 is given with its conserved first and last residue. Each record gives: D gene, clone size, J gene, V gene, CDR3 DNA, CDR3 protein. The D gene is left open where the match is weak. Size is omitted from some rows. Given values are once, few, many or a class for expanded clones.

>NA|many|TRBJ2-7|TRBV5-1
TGCGCCAGCAGGCCGGTGGGTTCCTACGAGCAGTACTTC
CASRPVGSYEQYF
>TRBD2|NA|TRBJ2-3|TRBV13
TGTGCCAGCAGCGAAGGGACAACTAGCGGGGGCACAGATACGCAGTATTTT
CASSEGTTSGGTDTQYF
>TRBD1|few|TRBJ2-1|TRBV9
TGTGCCAGCAGCGCCCAACGGACAGGGAAGGATGAGCAGTTCTTC
CASSAQRTGKDEQFF
>NA|many|TRBJ1-5|TRBV20-1
TGCAGTGCTAGAGATTTCCCACATGGGCCCCAGCATTTT
CSARDFPHGPQHF
>TRBD2|many|TRBJ2-5|TRBV12-3/TRBV12-4
TGTGCCAGCAGGTCTAGCGGGAGTGGGGGAGAGACCCAGTACTTC
CASRSSGSGGETQYF
>TRBD2|many|TRBJ2-1|TRBV15
TGTGCCACCAGCGGACTGCGGGAGGCCCCCATTGGGCAGTTCTTC
CATSGLREAPIGQFF
>TRBD1|many|TRBJ2-1|TRBV29-1
TGCAGCGCTAAGACAGGGGCCTACTACAATGAGCAGTTCTTC
CSAKTGAYYNEQFF
>NA|many|TRBJ2-3|TRBV20-1
TGCAGTGCTAGGGTACGTGGCAGCACAGATACGCAGTATTTT
CSARVRGSTDTQYF
>NA|few|TRBJ2-7|TRBV11-2
TGTGCCAGCAGCCCCTCTGGGCGTTCCTACGAGCAGTACTTC
CASSPSGRSYEQYF
>TRBD1|many|TRBJ1-2|TRBV29-1
TGCAGCGCCGGGCAGGGGGCCAGCTATGGCTACACCTTC
CSAGQGASYGYTF
>TRBD1|few|TRBJ1-2|TRBV7-2
TGTGCCAGCAGCTTAAGTCAGGGGGATAACTATGGCTACACCTTC
CASSLSQGDNYGYTF
>TRBD1|few|TRBJ2-3|TRBV29-1
TGCAGCGTTGAACTAGGGGGCGTGGATACGCAGTATTTT
CSVELGGVDTQYF
>NA|NA|TRBJ2-1|TRBV20-1
TGCAGTGCTAGAGCTAACAGGGGGGGGTACAATGAGCAGTTCTTC
CSARANRGGYNEQFF
>TRBD1|many|TRBJ1-6|TRBV12-3/TRBV12-4
TGTGCCAGCCGCACCGGGGACAGGGATAATTCACCCCTCCACTTT
CASRTGDRDNSPLHF
>NA|many|TRBJ2-2|TRBV5-1
TGCGCCAGCAGCTTGATAACGGGAACCAACACCGGGGAGCTGTTTTTT
CASSLITGTNTGELFF
>NA|NA|TRBJ2-7|TRBV12-3/TRBV12-4
TGTGCCAGCAGTTTACAGGGCACCGTGCAAAACGAGCAGTACTTC
CASSLQGTVQNEQYF
>NA|NA|TRBJ1-2|TRBV6-1
TGTGCCAGCAGGACGGCCCCCCTCGTGTATGGCTACACCTTC
CASRTAPLVYGYTF
>TRBD2|many|TRBJ2-1|TRBV9
TGTGCCAGCAGCGTAGGGCTAGCGGGAGCCGGAGGCTCTGAGCAGTTCTTC
CASSVGLAGAGGSEQFF
>NA|few|TRBJ2-7|TRBV2
TGTGCCAGCAGTGATGCCAGGGGGGCTACCTACGAGCAGTACTTC
CASSDARGATYEQYF
>TRBD2|few|TRBJ2-2|TRBV28
TGTGCCAGCAGTTCGGGACTAGCGGGAGTAACCGGGGAGCTGTTTTTT
CASSSGLAGVTGELFF
>NA|NA|TRBJ2-5|TRBV2
TGTGCCAACCGTGGTGGGCAGGAGACCCAGTACTTC
CANRGGQETQYF
>TRBD2|few|TRBJ2-7|TRBV4-1
TGCGCCAGCAGCACCCTAGCGGGGGGGGCCTACGAGCAGTACTTC
CASSTLAGGAYEQYF
>TRBD2|many|TRBJ2-5|TRBV29-1
TGCAGCGTTGCCATACTAGCGGGGGGTCAAGAGACCCAGTACTTC
CSVAILAGGQETQYF
>NA|many|TRBJ1-3|TRBV5-1
TGCGCCAGCAGCTTGGCCGGACGGGTTAAAAACACCATATATTTT
CASSLAGRVKNTIYF
>TRBD1|few|TRBJ2-2|TRBV4-1
TGCGCCAGCAGCCACCCCGGGACAGTAAACACCGGGGAGCTGTTTTTT
CASSHPGTVNTGELFF
>NA|many|TRBJ2-7|TRBV12-3/TRBV12-4
TGTGCCAGCAGTTTGGCTAGCGAGTGGGAGCAGTACTTC
CASSLASEWEQYF
>TRBD2|NA|TRBJ2-3|TRBV10-3
TGTGCCATCAATGGGCTAGCGGGGGGGGGAACAGATACGCAGTATTTT
CAINGLAGGGTDTQYF
>NA|many|TRBJ2-7|TRBV25-1
TGTGCCAGCAGTGAATATGGTCGCGACGAGCAGTACTTC
CASSEYGRDEQYF
>NA|many|TRBJ1-3|TRBV6-1
TGTGCCAGCAGTCTTCAGCCTTACTCTGGAAACACCATATATTTT
CASSLQPYSGNTIYF
>TRBD2|many|TRBJ2-3|TRBV12-3/TRBV12-4
TGTGCCAGCAGCCTAACTAGCGGCACAGATACGCAGTATTTT
CASSLTSGTDTQYF
>NA|NA|TRBJ2-1|TRBV7-2
TGTGGCAGCAGCTTAGGGGGGGGAGCCTACAATGAGCAGTTCTTC
CGSSLGGGAYNEQFF
>TRBD2|NA|TRBJ2-7|TRBV2
TGTGCCAGCAGTCTCGGTGGACTAGCGATCAACGAGCAGTACTTC
CASSLGGLAINEQYF
>TRBD2|NA|TRBJ2-3|TRBV5-1
TGCGCCAGCGACCCCAGCGGGAGGAGCACAGATACGCAGTATTTT
CASDPSGRSTDTQYF
>TRBD1|many|TRBJ1-2|TRBV27
TGTGCCAGCAGGCTCAGGGGGCAGTTTGGCTACACCTTC
CASRLRGQFGYTF
>TRBD2|many|TRBJ2-1|TRBV5-1
TGCGCCAGCTATCCTGGACGGGTGCCAGCGGGGGTCTCCTACAATGAGCAGTTCTTC
CASYPGRVPAGVSYNEQFF
>NA|few|TRBJ2-3|TRBV2
TGTGCCAGCAGATCGGACGTCACAGATACGCAGTATTTT
CASRSDVTDTQYF
>NA|NA|TRBJ1-6|TRBV6-1
TGTGCCAGCGGTCCGACAAGGAATTCACCCCTCCACTTT
CASGPTRNSPLHF